This T cell receptor (beta chain) was observed in a study of control samples from healthy donors and cancer patients. The CDR3 loop spans 11 amino acids. Trimming cost V 4 bases and J 10 bases, with 9 bases left between them. Clones were sequenced by immunoSEQ multiplex PCR, and TCRdb holds only the in-frame ones, with some missing. The sample has around 200,000 clones, just under 95% seen once. The receptor's source is a man younger than 30 in good health. The specimen sequenced was blood. The chain recombines TRBV12-3 or TRBV12-4 with TRBJ2-3; D perhaps matches TRBD2 (5 bases). The DNA of the CDR3 is TGTGCCAGCAGTTGGGCCGGGGCGCAGTATTTT. It yields the protein CASSWAGAQYF.